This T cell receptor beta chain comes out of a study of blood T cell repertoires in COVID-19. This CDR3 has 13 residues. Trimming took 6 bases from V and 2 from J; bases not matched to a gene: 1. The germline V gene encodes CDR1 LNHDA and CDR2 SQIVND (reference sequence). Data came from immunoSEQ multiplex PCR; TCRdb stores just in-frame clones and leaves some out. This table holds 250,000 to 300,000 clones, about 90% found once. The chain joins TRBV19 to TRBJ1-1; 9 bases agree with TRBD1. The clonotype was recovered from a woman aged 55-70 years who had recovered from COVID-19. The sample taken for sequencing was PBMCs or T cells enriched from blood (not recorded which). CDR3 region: CASRDRGNTEAFF. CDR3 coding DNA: TGTGCCAGTAGGGACAGGGGTAACACTGAAGCTTTCTTT.